A selection of T cell receptor beta chains follows, all from one sample in a study of metastatic and nonmetastatic thyroid tumors. With MiXCR, TCRdb called clones anew from the PCR reads. This sample has more than 50,000 clones, with approximately 22% found just once. Material: blood. Source of these receptors: a female donor with papillary thyroid cancer or a benign thyroid nodule (not recorded which). Some clones in this sample may be carry-over from other donors' samples. Each CDR3 is given with its conserved first and last residue. The D gene is left open where the match is weak. Where a row states a size, it is once, few, many or the class of an expanded clone; other rows omit it.

d_gene	abundance	v_gene	j_gene	CDR3aa	CDR3nt
.	.	TRBV5-4	TRBJ1-2	CASSIAGGSANYGYTF	TGTGCCAGCAGCATTGCGGGTGGGTCAGCTAACTATGGCTACACCTTC
.	.	TRBV5-1	TRBJ2-7	CASILLGGGYDQYF	TGCGCCAGCATCTTGTTGGGAGGGGGCTACGATCAGTACTTC
.	many	TRBV12-3/TRBV12-4	TRBJ2-5	CASRTSAQETQYF	TGTGCCAGCAGGACGTCCGCACAAGAGACCCAGTACTTC
.	many	TRBV6-5	TRBJ1-3	CASSYSLFSGNTIYF	TGTGCCAGCAGTTACTCGTTGTTCTCTGGAAACACCATATATTTT
.	many	TRBV29-1	TRBJ1-4	CSVPGSLNEKLFF	TGCAGCGTCCCCGGGTCCCTTAATGAAAAACTGTTTTTT
.	many	TRBV20-1	TRBJ2-2	CSARDQRASNTGELFF	TGCAGTGCTAGAGATCAGCGAGCCTCGAACACCGGGGAGCTGTTTTTT
TRBD2	many	TRBV5-6	TRBJ2-3	CASSFIQGLPNTQYF	TGTGCCAGCAGCTTTATTCAGGGACTACCTAATACGCAGTATTTT
.	.	TRBV30	TRBJ1-5	CAWSVYVVQPQHF	TGTGCCTGGAGTGTCTACGTGGTTCAGCCCCAGCATTTT
.	medium-sized	TRBV6-4	TRBJ1-2	CASSAQRGYRDIIQQPGYTF	TGTGCCAGCAGTGCCCAAAGAGGTTATCGGGATATTATCCAACAGCCTGGCTACACCTTC
TRBD2	many	TRBV20-1	TRBJ2-1	CSAPGLAKYNEQFF	TGCAGTGCCCCGGGACTAGCGAAATACAATGAGCAGTTCTTC
.	many	TRBV5-5	TRBJ2-1	CASSWGLGASTNNEQFF	TGTGCCAGCAGCTGGGGGCTCGGGGCCTCTACTAACAATGAGCAGTTCTTC
TRBD1	many	TRBV7-9	TRBJ1-1	CASSLAAGGRAEAFF	TGTGCCAGCAGCTTAGCGGCAGGGGGCCGCGCTGAAGCTTTCTTT
.	.	TRBV28	TRBJ2-2	CASILFSQSAGELSF	TGTGCCAGCATTTTATTTTCACAGTCTGCCGGGGAGCTGTCTTTT
.	many	TRBV3-1	TRBJ2-7	CASNLHRGGTEQYF	TGTGCCAGCAACCTTCACAGGGGGGGAACCGAGCAGTACTTC
.	.	TRBV29-1	TRBJ2-3	CSVEDHTPADTQYF	TGCAGCGTTGAAGATCACACCCCCGCAGATACGCAGTATTTT
TRBD2	many	TRBV4-2	TRBJ2-2	CASSRAGGLAVTGELFF	TGTGCCAGCAGCCGAGCAGGGGGACTAGCGGTCACCGGGGAGCTGTTTTTT
TRBD2	.	TRBV11-2	TRBJ2-5	CASSFTSGRARLGETQYF	TGTGCCAGCAGCTTCACTAGCGGGAGGGCCCGATTGGGAGAGACCCAGTACTTC
.	many	TRBV10-3	TRBJ1-1	CAIMAAKGATEAFF	TGTGCCATCATGGCGGCAAAAGGGGCCACTGAAGCTTTCTTT
TRBD2	many	TRBV11-1	TRBJ2-7	CASSLVIGGRSYEQYF	TGTGCCAGCAGCTTAGTTATAGGCGGGAGAAGCTACGAGCAGTACTTC
.	many	TRBV12-3/TRBV12-4	TRBJ2-3	CASSFPTDTQYF	TGTGCCAGCAGTTTTCCCACAGATACGCAGTATTTT
.	many	TRBV5-1	TRBJ2-7	CASSLTGGTASYEQYF	TGCGCCAGCAGCTTAACCGGGGGGACAGCCTCCTACGAGCAGTACTTC
TRBD1	many	TRBV29-1	TRBJ1-2	CSVDGGTGNYGYTF	TGCAGCGTTGATGGGGGGACAGGGAACTATGGCTACACCTTC
.	.	TRBV5-1	TRBJ2-2	CANSPGPPNTGELFF	TGCGCCAACAGCCCGGGACCTCCTAACACCGGGGAGCTGTTTTTT
TRBD2	few	TRBV6-5	TRBJ2-1	CASRQISGRGVSYNEQFF	TGTGCCAGCAGGCAGATTAGCGGGAGGGGCGTCTCCTACAATGAGCAGTTCTTC
.	many	TRBV28	TRBJ1-5	CASRTQLNQPQHF	TGTGCCAGCAGGACTCAGCTCAATCAGCCCCAGCATTTT
.	many	TRBV27	TRBJ1-1	CASNRVGQAEAFF	TGTGCCAGCAATCGAGTAGGGCAGGCGGAAGCTTTCTTT
TRBD1	many	TRBV20-1	TRBJ2-7	CSARADRGGTYEQYF	TGCAGTGCTAGAGCGGACAGGGGAGGCACCTACGAGCAGTACTTC
.	many	TRBV30	TRBJ1-3	CAWGGGPGNTIYF	TGTGCCTGGGGGGGGGGGCCCGGAAACACCATATATTTT
TRBD1	many	TRBV12-3/TRBV12-4	TRBJ1-1	CASSFQGESEAFF	TGTGCCAGCAGTTTCCAGGGGGAGAGTGAAGCTTTCTTT
.	many	TRBV3-1	TRBJ1-2	CASSPGTANYGYTF	TGTGCCAGCAGCCCAGGGACCGCTAACTATGGCTACACCTTC
.	many	TRBV11-1	TRBJ2-6	CASSSFRVTGTGANVLTF	TGTGCCAGCAGCTCCTTCCGTGTCACAGGGACCGGGGCCAACGTCCTGACTTTC
.	.	TRBV6-1	TRBJ1-5	CPSSGGRSGNQPQHF	TGTCCCAGCAGTGGAGGAAGGTCGGGCAATCAGCCCCAGCATTTT
TRBD1	many	TRBV19	TRBJ1-3	CASSRGQGSGGNTIYF	TGTGCCAGTAGTCGGGGACAGGGCTCCGGCGGAAACACCATATATTTT
.	many	TRBV6-2/TRBV6-3	TRBJ2-7	CASSLLVSYEQYF	TGTGCCAGCAGCCTACTAGTCTCCTACGAGCAGTACTTC
TRBD1	many	TRBV12-3/TRBV12-4	TRBJ1-1	CASSTRDSFTEAFF	TGTGCCAGCAGCACCCGGGACAGTTTCACTGAAGCTTTCTTT
TRBD1	.	TRBV4-1	TRBJ2-7	CASSRIWTGAYEQYF	TGCGCCAGCAGCCGTATCTGGACAGGAGCCTACGAGCAGTACTTC
TRBD2	many	TRBV20-1	TRBJ2-2	CSARSRTSGRTTGELFF	TGCAGTGCTCGTTCAAGGACTAGCGGGAGAACCACCGGGGAGCTGTTTTTT
TRBD1	.	TRBV6-1	TRBJ1-1	CPSKRQGGLGTEALF	TGTCCCAGCAAGCGACAGGGGGGGCTGGGCACTGAAGCTTTGTTT
TRBD2	many	TRBV3-1	TRBJ2-1	CASSQGGGHNEQFF	TGTGCCAGCAGCCAAGGGGGAGGGCACAATGAGCAGTTCTTC
.	once	TRBV20-1	TRBJ2-7	CSAEERSSRGPEQYF	TGCAGTGCAGAAGAAAGGTCCTCAAGGGGCCCCGAGCAGTACTTC
.	many	TRBV4-1	TRBJ2-7	CASSQGRGGDEQYF	TGCGCCAGCAGCCAAGGCAGGGGAGGTGACGAGCAGTACTTC
.	.	TRBV11-2	TRBJ1-1	CASSFPWVFEAFF	TGTGCCAGCAGCTTCCCATGGGTGTTTGAAGCTTTCTTT
.	.	TRBV9	TRBJ1-2	CASSEDTHYGYTF	TGTGCCAGCAGCGAAGACACGCACTATGGCTACACCTTC
.	many	TRBV6-1	TRBJ2-1	CASSRMSSYNEQFF	TGTGCCAGCAGTAGAATGAGCTCCTACAATGAGCAGTTCTTC
.	many	TRBV6-1	TRBJ2-3	CASSSTDSTDTQYF	TGTGCCAGCAGTTCGACAGATAGCACAGATACGCAGTATTTT